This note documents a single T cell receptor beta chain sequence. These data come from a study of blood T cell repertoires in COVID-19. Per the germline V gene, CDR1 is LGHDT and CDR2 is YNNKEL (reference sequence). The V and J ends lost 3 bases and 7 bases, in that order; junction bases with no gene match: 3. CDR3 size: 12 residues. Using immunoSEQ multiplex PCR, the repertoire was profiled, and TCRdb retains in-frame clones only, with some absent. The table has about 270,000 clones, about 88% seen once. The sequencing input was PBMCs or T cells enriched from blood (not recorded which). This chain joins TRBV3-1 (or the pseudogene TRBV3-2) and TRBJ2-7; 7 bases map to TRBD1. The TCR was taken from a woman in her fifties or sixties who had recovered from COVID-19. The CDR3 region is CASSQDRQEQYF. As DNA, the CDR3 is TGTGCCAGCAGCCAGGACAGGCAGGAGCAGTACTTC.